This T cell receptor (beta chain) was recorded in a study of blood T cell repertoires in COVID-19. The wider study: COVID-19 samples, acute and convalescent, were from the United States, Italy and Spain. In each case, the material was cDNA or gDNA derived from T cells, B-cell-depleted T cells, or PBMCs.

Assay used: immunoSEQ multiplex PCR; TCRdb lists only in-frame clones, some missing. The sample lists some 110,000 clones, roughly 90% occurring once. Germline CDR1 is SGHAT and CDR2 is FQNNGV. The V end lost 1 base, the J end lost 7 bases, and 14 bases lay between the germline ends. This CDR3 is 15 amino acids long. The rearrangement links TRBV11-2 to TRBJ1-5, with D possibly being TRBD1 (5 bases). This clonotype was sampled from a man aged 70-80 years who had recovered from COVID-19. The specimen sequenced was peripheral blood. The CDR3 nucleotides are TGTGCCAGCAGCTTAGGGGGCATGGTGGAACAGCCCCAGCATTTT. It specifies CASSLGGMVEQPQHF.